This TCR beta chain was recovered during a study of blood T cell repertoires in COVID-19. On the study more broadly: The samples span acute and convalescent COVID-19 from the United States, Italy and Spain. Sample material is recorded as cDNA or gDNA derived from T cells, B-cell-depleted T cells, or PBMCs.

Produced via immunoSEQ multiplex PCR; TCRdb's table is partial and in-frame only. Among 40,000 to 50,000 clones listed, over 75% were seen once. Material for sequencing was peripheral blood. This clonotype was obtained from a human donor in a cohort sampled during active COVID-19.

CDR3 sequence (DNA): TGTGCCTGGGAAGCGGGTACCTCTGGGGCCAACGTCCTGACTTTC. Translated: CAWEAGTSGANVLTF. This sequence joins TRBV30 and TRBJ2-6, with D possibly being TRBD2 (6 bases). This CDR3 comprises 15 residues. The V gene's germline CDR1 is GTSNPN and CDR2 SVGIG (reference sequence). Trimming removed 5 bases from V and 0 bases from J, with 11 bases in between. Complete variable domain (other parts from reference TRBV30 and TRBJ2-6): SQTIHQWPATLVQPVGSPLSLECTVEGTSNPNLYWYRQAAGRGLQLLFYSVGIGQISSEVPQNLSASRPQDRQFILSSKKLLLSDSGFYLCAWEAGTSGANVLTFGAGSRLTVL.